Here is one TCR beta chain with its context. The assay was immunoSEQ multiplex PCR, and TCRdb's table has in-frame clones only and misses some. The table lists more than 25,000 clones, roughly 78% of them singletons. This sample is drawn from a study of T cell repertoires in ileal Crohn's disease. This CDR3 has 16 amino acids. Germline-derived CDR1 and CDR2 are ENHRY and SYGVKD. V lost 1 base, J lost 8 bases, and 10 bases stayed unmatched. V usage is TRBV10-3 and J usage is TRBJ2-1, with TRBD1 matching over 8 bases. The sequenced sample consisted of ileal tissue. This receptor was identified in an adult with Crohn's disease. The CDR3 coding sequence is TGTGCCATCAGTGAGTTACCGACAGGGGTGGGGGATGAGCAGTTCTTC. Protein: CAISELPTGVGDEQFF.